This TCR beta chain was profiled in a study of vaccination and CD4 T cells after COVID-19. Study-wide context: At a median about 99 days (range 35 to 161) after diagnosis, post-COVID samples were drawn. The stimulus for the cells was overlapping spike peptides derived from SARS-CoV-2, HCoV-NL63, HCoV-OC43 and HCoV-229E. Whole-study results and caveats: In convalescent patients, 304 of 307 vaccine-specific clones were mono-reactive for SARS-CoV-2 spike.

The treatment denotes: roughly 10-day PBMC culture with coronavirus spike peptide pools or control peptides (ViraFEST assay). Expanded clonotypes were found by TCR sequencing after peptide-pool stimulation (ViraFEST). As to this clonotype: No antigen is known for it.

An Oncomine TCR Beta short-read assay was used to sequence the DNA from cultured CD4+ T cells. Each CDR3 protein is one row after TCRdb ran MiXCR on the PCR reads. The profile shows 10,000 to 15,000 distinct CDR3 sequences, approximately 63% of them singletons. Trimming removed 6 bases from V and 2 bases from J; junction bases left unmatched: 4. The CDR3 loop spans 14 amino acids. The chain combines TRBV12-3 or TRBV12-4 with TRBJ1-3; 7 nucleotides line up with TRBD1. The sequenced sample consisted of CD4+ T cells from blood, cultured in vitro. The receptor comes from a human donor who had recovered from COVID-19. The CDR3 nucleotides read TGTGCCAGCAGCGTACAGGGGACTGGAAACACCATATATTTT. Translation: CASSVQGTGNTIYF.